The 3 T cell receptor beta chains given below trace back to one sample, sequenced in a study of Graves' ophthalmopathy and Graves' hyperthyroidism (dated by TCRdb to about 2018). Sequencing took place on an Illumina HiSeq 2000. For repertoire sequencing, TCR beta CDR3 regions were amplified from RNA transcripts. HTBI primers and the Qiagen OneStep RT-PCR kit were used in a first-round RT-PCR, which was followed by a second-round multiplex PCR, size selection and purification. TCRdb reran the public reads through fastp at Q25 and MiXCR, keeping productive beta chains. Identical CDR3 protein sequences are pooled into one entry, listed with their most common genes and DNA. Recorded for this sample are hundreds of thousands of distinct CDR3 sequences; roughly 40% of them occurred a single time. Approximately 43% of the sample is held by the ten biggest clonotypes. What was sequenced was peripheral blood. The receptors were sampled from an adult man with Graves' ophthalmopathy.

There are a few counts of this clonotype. The CDR3 DNA is TGCAGCGTTGAGGGGGATTCGAACACCGGGGAGCTGTTTTTT. It codes for CSVEGDSNTGELFF. This chain uses TRBV29-1 with TRBJ2-2, with D possibly called TRBD1 or TRBD2 (5 bases each). The length of the CDR3 is 14 residues. Germline-derived CDR1 and CDR2 are SQVTM and ANQGSEA. V was shortened by 3 bases and J by 0 bases, with 8 bases between the two germline ends.

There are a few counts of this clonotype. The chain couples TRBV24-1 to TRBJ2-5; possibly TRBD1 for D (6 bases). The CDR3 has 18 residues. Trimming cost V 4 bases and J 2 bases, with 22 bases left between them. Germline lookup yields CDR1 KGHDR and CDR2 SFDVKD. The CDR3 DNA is TGTGCCACCAGTGAAAATACCCCCGGGACACCAAGGCAAGAGACCCAGTACTTC. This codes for CATSENTPGTPRQETQYF.

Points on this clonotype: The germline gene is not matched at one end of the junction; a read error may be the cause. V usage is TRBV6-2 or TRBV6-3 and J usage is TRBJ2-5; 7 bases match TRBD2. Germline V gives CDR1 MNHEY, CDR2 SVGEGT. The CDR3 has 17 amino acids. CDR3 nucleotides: TGTGCCATCAGTTACAGGTGGCCCAGACTAGCAGGGGAGACCCAGTACTTC. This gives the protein CAISYRWPRLAGETQYF.